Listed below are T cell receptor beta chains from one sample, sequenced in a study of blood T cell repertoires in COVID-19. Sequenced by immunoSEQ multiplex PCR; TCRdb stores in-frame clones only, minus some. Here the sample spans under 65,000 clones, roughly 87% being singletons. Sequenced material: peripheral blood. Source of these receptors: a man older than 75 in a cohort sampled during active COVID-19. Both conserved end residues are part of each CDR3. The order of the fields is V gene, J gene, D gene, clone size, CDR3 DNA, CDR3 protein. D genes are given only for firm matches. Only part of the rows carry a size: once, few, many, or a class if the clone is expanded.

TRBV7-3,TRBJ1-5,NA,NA,TGTGCCAGCAGCTTAATGGAGGGTCGCAATCAGCCCCAGCATTTT,CASSLMEGRNQPQHF
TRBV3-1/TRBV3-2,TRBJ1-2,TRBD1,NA,TGTGCCAGCAGCCAACTTACAGGGGGCCGCGGTGGCTACACCTTC,CASSQLTGGRGGYTF
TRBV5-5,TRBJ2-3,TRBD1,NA,TGTGCCAGCAGCCGGGACAGGGAGACAGATACGCAGTATTTT,CASSRDRETDTQYF
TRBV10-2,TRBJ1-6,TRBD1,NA,TGCGCCAGCAGGGGACAGCACATTTATAATTCACCCCTCCACTTT,CASRGQHIYNSPLHF
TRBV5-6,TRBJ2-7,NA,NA,TGTGCCAGCAGCTTGGCGACCGGGAGCCTCGAGCAGTACTTC,CASSLATGSLEQYF
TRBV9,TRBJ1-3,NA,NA,TGTGCCAGCAGCGTAGCCCCGGGCTTGAGGGCTGGAAACACCATATATTTT,CASSVAPGLRAGNTIYF
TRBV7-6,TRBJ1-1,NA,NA,TGTGCCAGCAGCCCGACTACCATGAACACTGAAGCTTTCTTT,CASSPTTMNTEAFF
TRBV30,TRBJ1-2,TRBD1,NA,TGTGCCTGGGGAAGGATTGGACAGGGGGCCAACTATGGCTACACCTTC,CAWGRIGQGANYGYTF
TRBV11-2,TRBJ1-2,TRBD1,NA,TGTGCCAGCAGCTACACAGGGGATGGCTACACCTTC,CASSYTGDGYTF
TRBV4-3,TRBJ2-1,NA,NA,TGCGCCAGCAGCCAAGATGTCGGGGTCACCCACAATGAGCAGTTCTTC,CASSQDVGVTHNEQFF
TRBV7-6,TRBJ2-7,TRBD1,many,TGTGCCAGCAGCGACCGGGACAGGAAATACGAGCAGTACTTC,CASSDRDRKYEQYF
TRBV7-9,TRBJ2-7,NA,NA,TGTGCCAGCAGCCGGCTAGACTACGAGCAGTACTTC,CASSRLDYEQYF
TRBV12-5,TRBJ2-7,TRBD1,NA,TGTGCTAGTGGTTCGGGACAGGGAACCTACGAGCAGTACTTC,CASGSGQGTYEQYF
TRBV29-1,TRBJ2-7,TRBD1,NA,TGCAGCGTTGGAGGGGGCCACGAGCAGTACTTC,CSVGGGHEQYF
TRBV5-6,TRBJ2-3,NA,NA,TGTGCCAGCAGTCTAGCGTACCAAACAGATACGCAGTATTTT,CASSLAYQTDTQYF
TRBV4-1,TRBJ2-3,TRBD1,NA,TGCGCCAGCAGCAAAGCGGACAGGGACGGAGATACGCAGTATTTT,CASSKADRDGDTQYF
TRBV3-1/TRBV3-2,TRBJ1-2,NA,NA,TGTGCCAGCAGCCAAGCATTGCAGGTAAACTATGGCTACACCTTC,CASSQALQVNYGYTF
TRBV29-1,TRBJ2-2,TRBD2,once,TGCAGCGTTGGGACTAGTTCACACGGGGAGCTGTTTTTT,CSVGTSSHGELFF
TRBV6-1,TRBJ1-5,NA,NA,TGTGCCAGCAGTGACCCAAGCGGTTCAGGGCCCCAGCATTTT,CASSDPSGSGPQHF
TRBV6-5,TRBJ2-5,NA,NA,TGTGCCAGCAGTTACAAGGGAGTTCGGGAGACCCAGTACTTC,CASSYKGVRETQYF
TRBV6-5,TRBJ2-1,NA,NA,TGTGCCAGCAGTCTCGGACAAGCATACAATGAGCAGTTCTTC,CASSLGQAYNEQFF
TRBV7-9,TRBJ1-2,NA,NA,TGTGCCAGCAGCACGGGCAGGGATAATGGCTACACCTTC,CASSTGRDNGYTF
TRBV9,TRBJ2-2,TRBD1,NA,TGTGCCAGCAGCACTCGACAGGGGGGCGGCGGGGAGCTGTTTTTT,CASSTRQGGGGELFF
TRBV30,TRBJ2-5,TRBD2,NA,TGTGCCTGGAGTGTAGGTGCTGCGGGGGGGCGAGAGACCCAGTACTTC,CAWSVGAAGGRETQYF
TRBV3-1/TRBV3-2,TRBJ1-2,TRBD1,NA,TGTGCCAGCAGCCAGATAGGGGGCAGTGGCTACACCTTC,CASSQIGGSGYTF
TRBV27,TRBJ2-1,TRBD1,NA,TGTGCCAGCAGTCTAACCGGGACAGGCCACTACAATGAGCAGTTCTTC,CASSLTGTGHYNEQFF
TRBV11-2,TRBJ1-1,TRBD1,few,TGTGCCAGCAGCATTTCCGGGACAGGGTCGGCTGGGGCTTTCTTT,CASSISGTGSAGAFF
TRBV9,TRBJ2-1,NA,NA,TGTGCCAGCAGCGTAGGCAGAAGCTCCTACAATGAGCAGTTCTTC,CASSVGRSSYNEQFF
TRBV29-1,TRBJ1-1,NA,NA,TGCAGCGTTGGTATTTTGGCGGGGGACGCTTTCTTT,CSVGILAGDAFF
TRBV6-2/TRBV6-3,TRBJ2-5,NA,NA,TGTGCCAGCAGTGACCCAGGGCGTCCGGTTGGAGAGACCCAGTACTTC,CASSDPGRPVGETQYF
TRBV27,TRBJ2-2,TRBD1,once,TGTGCCAGCAATTCCCAGGGGGTGGGCGGGGAGCTGTTTTTT,CASNSQGVGGELFF
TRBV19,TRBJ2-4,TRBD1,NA,TGTGCCAGTAGTATAAGGCGGCAGGGGGAGTACATTCAGTACTTC,CASSIRRQGEYIQYF
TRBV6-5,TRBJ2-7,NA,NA,TGTGCCAGCAGTTTTCGGTCCAGGGGGGAATACGAGCAGTACTTC,CASSFRSRGEYEQYF
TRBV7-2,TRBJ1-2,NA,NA,TGTGCCAGCAGCTTAGCCGCAGGAGGAGGGGGCTACACCTTC,CASSLAAGGGGYTF
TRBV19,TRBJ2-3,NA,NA,TGTGCCAGTAGTATAGGGGGGACTCGCACAGATACGCAGTATTTT,CASSIGGTRTDTQYF
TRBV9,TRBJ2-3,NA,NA,TGTGCCAGCAGCGTTGGGTCTCGAGAGGGCACAGATACGCAGTATTTT,CASSVGSREGTDTQYF
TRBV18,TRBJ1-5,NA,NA,TGTGCCAGCTCGGAGCATGCGCCATCCAATCAGCCCCAGCATTTT,CASSEHAPSNQPQHF
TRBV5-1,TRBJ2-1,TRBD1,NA,TGCGCCAGCAGCCCGGACAGGGGGCACAATGAGCAGTTCTTC,CASSPDRGHNEQFF
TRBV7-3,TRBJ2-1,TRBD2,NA,TGTGCCAGCAGCTTCGGGACTAGCGGTTACAATGAGCAGTTCTTC,CASSFGTSGYNEQFF
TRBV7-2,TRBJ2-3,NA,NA,TGTGCCAGCAGCTTAGGGGAGTACGAGACAGATACGCAGTATTTT,CASSLGEYETDTQYF
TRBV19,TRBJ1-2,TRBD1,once,TGTGCCAGTAGCGTCGACAGGGCTAACTATGGCTACACCTTC,CASSVDRANYGYTF
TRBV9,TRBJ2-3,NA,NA,TGTGCCAGCAGCGTAGCTAATGGGGGCGGCACAGATACGCAGTATTTT,CASSVANGGGTDTQYF
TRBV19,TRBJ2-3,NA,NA,TGTGCCAGTCGAATGCCAGCGTGGGCAGATACGCAGTATTTT,CASRMPAWADTQYF
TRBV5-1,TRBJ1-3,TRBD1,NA,TGCGCCAGCAGCTTGGGGGACAGAGCCTCTGGAAACACCATATATTTT,CASSLGDRASGNTIYF
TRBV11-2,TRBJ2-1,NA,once,TGTGCCAGCAGCTTATCTAGTACTCGGGAGAATGAGCAGTTCTTC,CASSLSSTRENEQFF
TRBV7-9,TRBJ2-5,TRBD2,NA,TGTGCCAGCAGCCCATGGGGGGGAGGCCAAGAGACCCAGTACTTC,CASSPWGGGQETQYF
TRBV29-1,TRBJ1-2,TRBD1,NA,TGCAGCGTACACAGGGGGCTAGGCTATGGCTACACCTTC,CSVHRGLGYGYTF
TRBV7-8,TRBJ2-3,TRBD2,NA,TGTGCCAGCAGCTTGGGACTAGCAGGAGATACGCAGTATTTT,CASSLGLAGDTQYF
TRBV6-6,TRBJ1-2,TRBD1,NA,TGTGCCAGCAGTTCACAGGGGATTAATGGCTACACCTTC,CASSSQGINGYTF
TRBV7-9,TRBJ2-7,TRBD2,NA,TGTGCCAGCAGCTTAGCGGGGGGGTCCTCCTACGAGCAGTACTTC,CASSLAGGSSYEQYF
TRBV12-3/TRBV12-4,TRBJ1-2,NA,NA,TGTGCCAGCAGGAGGAACTTGGGCTACACCTTC,CASRRNLGYTF
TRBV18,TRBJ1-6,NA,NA,TGTGCCAGCTCACCGCGCATGGCGCGGGGAGGGGAACCCCTCCACTTT,CASSPRMARGGEPLHF